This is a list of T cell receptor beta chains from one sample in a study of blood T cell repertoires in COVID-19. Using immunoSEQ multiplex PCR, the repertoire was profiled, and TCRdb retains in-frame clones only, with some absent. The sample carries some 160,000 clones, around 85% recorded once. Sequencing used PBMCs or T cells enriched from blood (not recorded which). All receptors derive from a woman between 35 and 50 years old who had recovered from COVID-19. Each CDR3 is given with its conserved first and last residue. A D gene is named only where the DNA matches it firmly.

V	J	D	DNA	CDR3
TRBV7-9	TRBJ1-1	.	TGTGCCAGCAGCCCGGACAGCGTCATGAACACTGAAGCTTTCTTT	CASSPDSVMNTEAFF
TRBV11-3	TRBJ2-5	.	TGTGCCAGCAGCTTAGGCGAAGCCGCGGGGACCCAGTACTTC	CASSLGEAAGTQYF
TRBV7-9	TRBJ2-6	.	TGTGCCAGCAGCGTTCAGGACACCGGGAGCTCTGGGGCCAACGTCCTGACTTTC	CASSVQDTGSSGANVLTF
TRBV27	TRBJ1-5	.	TGTGCCAGCCTACCCGCAGGGGAAAGCAATCAGCCCCAGCATTTT	CASLPAGESNQPQHF
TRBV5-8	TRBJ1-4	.	TGTGCCAGCAGCCCTCGGGGAGCTAATGAAAAACTGTTTTTT	CASSPRGANEKLFF
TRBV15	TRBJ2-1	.	TGTGCCACCAGCAAGACTAGTACCGCGATTGAGCAGTTCTTC	CATSKTSTAIEQFF
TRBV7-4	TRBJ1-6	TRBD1	TGTGCCAGGAACAAGGACAGGGGAGTGTGCCCCCTCCACTTT	CARNKDRGVCPLHF
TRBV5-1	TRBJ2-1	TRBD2	TGCGCCAGCAGCTACGGACTAGCGGGAGCTTTCTACAATGAGCAGTTCTTC	CASSYGLAGAFYNEQFF
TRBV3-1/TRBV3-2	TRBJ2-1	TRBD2	TGTGCCAGCAGCAGGGGTAGAGAGGTAGCGGGTTACAATGAGCAGTTCTTC	CASSRGREVAGYNEQFF
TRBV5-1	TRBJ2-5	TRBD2	TGCGCCAGCAGCTTGGGTGCCTCGGGTAGCGGGAGGGCCTTAGAGACCCAGTACTTC	CASSLGASGSGRALETQYF
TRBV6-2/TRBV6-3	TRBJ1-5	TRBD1	TGTGCCAGCAGTTACGACAGGGGGCGAGGGAATCAGCCCCAGCATTTT	CASSYDRGRGNQPQHF
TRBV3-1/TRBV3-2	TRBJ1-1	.	TGTGCCAGCAGCCAAGTCAGGGCCTCTGAAGCTTTCTTT	CASSQVRASEAFF